The rows below give T cell receptor beta chains drawn from one sample of a study of shared clonotypes between healthy human individuals. The protocol was immunoSEQ multiplex PCR, while the TCRdb copy is restricted to in-frame clones and leaves out a portion. The repertoire holds over a million clones, with roughly 96% as singletons. Sequencing input: naive CD4+ T cells sorted from blood. The receptors stem from a man aged 30 to 39 in good health. Each CDR3 is given with its conserved first and last residue. Each record gives: V gene, J gene, clone size, D gene, CDR3 protein, CDR3 DNA. The D gene is left open where the match is weak. Only part of the rows carry a size: once, few, many, or a class if the clone is expanded.

V gene: TRBV2
J gene: TRBJ2-7
clone size: NA
D gene: NA
CDR3 protein: CASSERKPLLKLSIYEQYF
CDR3 DNA: TGTGCCAGCAGTGAAAGGAAACCTCTTCTTAAGCTCTCTATCTACGAGCAGTACTTC

V gene: TRBV28
J gene: TRBJ2-4
clone size: few
D gene: TRBD1
CDR3 protein: CASSSPGQGAYF
CDR3 DNA: TGTGCCAGCAGCAGTCCGGGACAGGGGGCCTACTTC

V gene: TRBV9
J gene: TRBJ2-2
clone size: NA
D gene: NA
CDR3 protein: CASSPWDRPNTGELFF
CDR3 DNA: TGTGCCAGCAGCCCTTGGGACCGCCCGAACACCGGGGAGCTGTTTTTT

V gene: TRBV4-3
J gene: TRBJ1-5
clone size: NA
D gene: TRBD1
CDR3 protein: CASSQDQGDNQPQHF
CDR3 DNA: TGCGCCAGCAGCCAAGATCAGGGGGACAATCAGCCCCAGCATTTT

V gene: TRBV25-1
J gene: TRBJ2-7
clone size: NA
D gene: NA
CDR3 protein: CASSGRSTLLHYEQYF
CDR3 DNA: TGTGCCAGCAGTGGACGATCCACTCTCCTCCACTACGAGCAGTACTTC

V gene: TRBV2
J gene: TRBJ2-1
clone size: once
D gene: NA
CDR3 protein: CASSGELAQTGEQFF
CDR3 DNA: TGTGCCAGCTCCGGCGAACTAGCTCAAACGGGTGAGCAGTTCTTC

V gene: TRBV27
J gene: TRBJ2-2
clone size: NA
D gene: TRBD1
CDR3 protein: CASSLRGDRARRWELFF
CDR3 DNA: TGTGCCAGCAGCTTAAGGGGGGACAGGGCGAGGAGGTGGGAGCTGTTTTTT

V gene: TRBV19
J gene: TRBJ1-4
clone size: NA
D gene: TRBD1
CDR3 protein: CASSTETGRILSTNEKLFF
CDR3 DNA: TGTGCCAGTAGTACTGAGACAGGGCGAATATTATCAACTAATGAAAAACTGTTTTTT

V gene: TRBV18
J gene: TRBJ1-5
clone size: NA
D gene: NA
CDR3 protein: CASSPTRQKGQPQHF
CDR3 DNA: TGTGCCAGCTCACCCACGCGGCAAAAAGGACAGCCCCAGCATTTT

V gene: TRBV21-1
J gene: TRBJ2-3
clone size: NA
D gene: NA
CDR3 protein: CASSTGSTDTQYF
CDR3 DNA: TGTGCCAGCAGCACGGGAAGCACAGATACGCAGTATTTT

V gene: TRBV5-1
J gene: TRBJ1-1
clone size: NA
D gene: TRBD1
CDR3 protein: CASSKRTGGTDTEAFF
CDR3 DNA: TGCGCCAGCAGCAAGCGGACAGGGGGCACGGACACTGAAGCTTTCTTT

V gene: TRBV5-1
J gene: TRBJ1-1
clone size: NA
D gene: NA
CDR3 protein: CASSFLMNTEAFF
CDR3 DNA: TGCGCCAGCAGCTTCCTAATGAACACTGAAGCTTTCTTT

V gene: TRBV2
J gene: TRBJ2-1
clone size: NA
D gene: NA
CDR3 protein: CASSSGQYNEQFF
CDR3 DNA: TGTGCCAGCAGTTCGGGACAATACAATGAGCAGTTCTTC

V gene: TRBV9
J gene: TRBJ2-3
clone size: NA
D gene: TRBD2
CDR3 protein: CASSVRGRATDTQYF
CDR3 DNA: TGTGCCAGCAGCGTACGCGGGAGGGCGACAGATACGCAGTATTTT

V gene: TRBV11-2
J gene: TRBJ2-7
clone size: NA
D gene: TRBD2
CDR3 protein: CASSPQAGGYEQYF
CDR3 DNA: TGTGCCAGCAGCCCGCAGGCGGGGGGCTACGAGCAGTACTTC

V gene: TRBV19
J gene: TRBJ2-2
clone size: NA
D gene: NA
CDR3 protein: CASNTSPSGELFF
CDR3 DNA: TGTGCCAGCAACACGAGTCCGTCCGGGGAGCTGTTTTTT

V gene: TRBV11-2
J gene: TRBJ2-7
clone size: NA
D gene: NA
CDR3 protein: CASSLVSRTYEQYF
CDR3 DNA: TGTGCCAGCAGCTTAGTGTCCCGAACCTACGAGCAGTACTTC

V gene: TRBV7-8
J gene: TRBJ2-7
clone size: NA
D gene: NA
CDR3 protein: CASSISQGPQGMGFYEQYF
CDR3 DNA: TGTGCCAGCAGCATATCCCAAGGACCCCAGGGGATGGGTTTCTACGAGCAGTACTTC

V gene: TRBV7-8
J gene: TRBJ1-1
clone size: NA
D gene: NA
CDR3 protein: CASSLVWSGDTEAFF
CDR3 DNA: TGTGCCAGCAGCTTAGTCTGGTCAGGGGACACTGAAGCTTTCTTT

V gene: TRBV27
J gene: TRBJ1-5
clone size: NA
D gene: NA
CDR3 protein: CASSFLSGSNQPQHF
CDR3 DNA: TGTGCCAGCAGTTTCCTCTCAGGTAGCAATCAGCCCCAGCATTTT

V gene: TRBV29-1
J gene: TRBJ2-5
clone size: NA
D gene: TRBD2
CDR3 protein: CSVAGTSRETQYF
CDR3 DNA: TGCAGCGTTGCCGGGACTAGTCGGGAGACCCAGTACTTC

V gene: TRBV9
J gene: TRBJ2-5
clone size: NA
D gene: TRBD2
CDR3 protein: CASSVATGTSGEQETQYF
CDR3 DNA: TGTGCCAGCAGCGTAGCTACAGGGACTAGCGGGGAACAAGAGACCCAGTACTTC

V gene: TRBV11-2
J gene: TRBJ2-4
clone size: NA
D gene: TRBD1
CDR3 protein: CASSPRTGEDIQYF
CDR3 DNA: TGTGCCAGCAGCCCCCGGACAGGGGAGGACATTCAGTACTTC

V gene: TRBV10-3
J gene: TRBJ2-7
clone size: NA
D gene: NA
CDR3 protein: CAISVKGNEQYF
CDR3 DNA: TGTGCCATCAGTGTAAAGGGGAACGAGCAGTACTTC

V gene: TRBV7-2
J gene: TRBJ1-5
clone size: NA
D gene: TRBD1
CDR3 protein: CASSQDRGQRNQPQHF
CDR3 DNA: TGTGCCAGCAGCCAGGACAGGGGGCAAAGAAATCAGCCCCAGCATTTT